A single count supports the clone carrying this T cell receptor beta chain. Its antigen is undetermined. The sample comes from a study of shared clonotypes between healthy human individuals. Study in general: The donor pool was made up of two women and three men aged 18 to 49. Points from the study as a whole: The represented genetic and exposure-history diversity was limited by the small number of donors. Naive subsets usually exceeded memory subsets in estimated richness.

Naive CD8 isolation took CD45RO-negative cells positively selected for CCR7 and excluded terminally differentiated effector memory CD45RA+ cells. V was cut by 0 bases and J by 4 bases, with 12 bases left in between. The germline V gene has CDR1 SGHDN and CDR2 FVKESK. CDR3 length equals 15 residues. Every subset's genomic DNA went evenly onto several immunoSEQ plates. TCRdb's table, derived via immunoSEQ multiplex PCR, lists solely in-frame clones and lacks some. The table has about 590,000 clones, less than 97% seen once; the top ten hold 0.11%. This sequence originates from a woman in her 30s in good health. The chain joins TRBV14 to TRBJ1-2, with D hard to call. Sequenced input: naive CD8+ T cells sorted from blood. Here the CDR3 DNA reads TGTGCCAGCAGCCAAGAGGCCAGCCCCGGCTATGGCTACACCTTC. Translating gives CASSQEASPGYGYTF.